This is a list of T cell receptor beta chains from one sample in a study of blood T cells in healthy people across ages. Using its own MiXCR run on the 5' RACE reads, TCRdb lists one record per CDR3 protein. The table has about 680,000 distinct CDR3 sequences, approximately 49% seen once. Sequencing was done on a sample of blood. These receptors originate from a woman aged 55-75 years in good health. Each CDR3 is given without its conserved first and last residue. Each record gives: J gene, clone size, V gene, CDR3 protein. Clone size is stated in some rows and not others, as once, few, many or a class when expanded.

>TRBJ1-4|.|TRBV4-1
ASSQDGQRTNEKLF
>TRBJ2-7|few|TRBV29-1
SVDAGTEQY
>TRBJ2-1|few|TRBV9
ASSVVGRSSYNEQF
>TRBJ2-3|.|TRBV5-1
ASSLSAATSTDTQY
>TRBJ2-3|few|TRBV28
ASSSLRGSTDTQY
>TRBJ2-2|.|TRBV19
ASSSQGSFPGELF
>TRBJ2-7|many|TRBV15
ATSERSASYEQY
>TRBJ2-5|.|TRBV6-2/TRBV6-3
ASSYGGQQARQY
>TRBJ2-5|.|TRBV9
ASSVAPPETQY
>TRBJ2-7|.|TRBV29-1
SVLGDRESYNEQY
>TRBJ1-1|few|TRBV29-1
SVDPGNTEAF
>TRBJ1-1|.|TRBV7-8
ASSTRQGIEAF
>TRBJ1-4|.|TRBV15
ATSRVGGQHEKLF
>TRBJ2-1|.|TRBV20-1
SARHSGGPYNEQF
>TRBJ2-7|.|TRBV15
ATSRATVGENEQY
>.|.|TRBV4-2
ASSHDLGRETQY
>TRBJ2-3|.|TRBV4-1
ASSQPGTDTQY
>TRBJ2-1|.|TRBV27
ATRLEVEYEQF
>TRBJ1-2|.|TRBV28
ASTPWGTQPRNGYT
>TRBJ1-4|.|TRBV3-1
ASSPMDRAKEKLF
>TRBJ2-4|once|TRBV20-1
SATGASWEQY
>TRBJ2-7|.|TRBV7-2
ASSSQGGVYYEQY
>TRBJ1-5|.|TRBV28
ASTSGGPHQPQH
>TRBJ2-7|few|TRBV7-2
ASSSNRDYEQY
>TRBJ2-7|.|TRBV28
ASRLQGSDFRQY
>TRBJ2-1|.|TRBV15
ATSRDRGLPGEQF
>.|.|TRBV5-1
ASSSSPPETQY
>TRBJ2-5|few|TRBV6-2/TRBV6-3
ASSRLARETQY
>TRBJ2-1|.|TRBV4-3
ASSQGAGTYNEQF
>TRBJ2-5|.|TRBV18
ASSPTGTGEQY
>TRBJ2-5|.|TRBV29-1
SVTSRLAQETQY
>TRBJ2-5|.|TRBV20-1
SGRGGQGYQETQY
>TRBJ1-6|.|TRBV20-1
SARLDRDNSPLH
>TRBJ2-7|.|TRBV5-1
SSSRAITRSEQY
>TRBJ2-7|many|TRBV10-3
AISESGRGLYEQY
>TRBJ2-7|.|TRBV7-9
ASSLEAGTSYEQY
>TRBJ2-3|.|TRBV10-3
AIRGTGVRGDTQY
>TRBJ1-2|.|TRBV20-1
SARVTETNYGYT
>TRBJ1-1|once|TRBV3-1
ASSHSRGGSTEAF
>TRBJ2-5|.|TRBV10-3
AISEVQQETQY
>TRBJ2-7|.|TRBV7-8
ASSFLGGRWEQY
>TRBJ2-1|few|TRBV4-2
ASSHRAAQDNEQF